This TCR beta chain was captured in a study of blood T cell repertoires in COVID-19. Germline V gene sequence: CDR1 LNHDA, CDR2 SQIVND (reference sequence). The CDR3 runs 16 residues. V shed 3 bases and J shed 5 bases, with 19 bases lying between them. The table came from immunoSEQ multiplex PCR; TCRdb's copy has only in-frame clones and leaves some out. The sample holds 250,000 to 350,000 clones, 70% to 90% seen once. The age range of participants was 18 to 89 years, with residence in roughly 25 US areas. Participant reports of clinical history set cohort assignment. Two negative PCRs, clearance, or symptom resolution had been documented for recovered Cohort 3 donors.

This TCR was sampled from a woman under 30 who had recovered from COVID-19. The specimen sequenced was PBMCs or T cells enriched from blood (not recorded which). The V gene is TRBV19, the J gene TRBJ1-1, with D perhaps TRBD1 (5 bases). In nucleotides, the CDR3 is TGTGCCAGTAGTATCTTTTTTGAGACCCCAGGGACTGAAGCTTTCTTT. It encodes CASSIFFETPGTEAFF. Based on the CDR3 plus reference TRBV19 and TRBJ1-1, the full variable domain is DGGITQSPKYLFRKEGQNVTLSCEQNLNHDAMYWYRQDPGQGLRLIYYSQIVNDFQKGDIAEGYSVSREKKESFPLTVTSAQKNPTAFYLCASSIFFETPGTEAFFGQGTRLTVV.